These 32 T cell receptor beta chains were sequenced from one sample in a study of blood T cells in healthy people across ages. Sample-barcoded 5' priming and a J-beta primer mix drove a second PCR of roughly 6 to 12 cycles. TCRdb passed the 5' RACE reads through MiXCR, listing each CDR3 protein once. This sample has about 940,000 distinct CDR3 sequences, with roughly 50% found just once. The sequencing input was blood. These TCRs come from a man younger than 40 in good health.

V is TRBV4-3 and J is TRBJ1-4; 9 bases align to TRBD1. J gave up 8 bases and V 4 bases, and 20 bases lay outside the gene matches. This CDR3 contains 19 residues. The germline V gene encodes CDR1 LGHNA and CDR2 YSLEER. CDR3 protein: CASSPGIGTGNGAGEKLFF. The DNA of the CDR3 is TGCGCCAGCAGCCCGGGCATTGGGACAGGGAATGGGGCAGGCGAAAAACTGTTTTTT.

This clonotype was counted between two and nine times. The J gene is TRBJ2-7, the V gene TRBV18; tentative D call: TRBD2 (6 bases). The CDR3 has 15 residues. Germline V gives CDR1 KGHSH, CDR2 LQKENI. V lost 3 bases and J 7 bases, leaving 19 bases between the germline ends. The CDR3: CASSPGLGGSGEQYF. CDR3 DNA sequence: TGTGCCAGCTCACCGGGACTCGGCGGTTCGGGGGAGCAGTACTTC.

V gene TRBV13 combines with J gene TRBJ1-4; the D gene is possibly TRBD1 (5 bases). The CDR3 runs 14 residues. Trimming stripped 4 bases from V and 8 bases from J, with 14 bases between. Germline lookup yields CDR1 PRHDT and CDR2 FYEKMQ (reference sequence). The CDR3 sequence is CASSSRDGSEKLFF. Written as DNA, the CDR3 is TGTGCCAGCAGCTCCCGGGACGGTTCCGAAAAACTGTTTTTT.

The chain joins TRBV4-1 to TRBJ2-7; 8 bases line up with TRBD2. CDR1 and CDR2 (germline): MGHRA, YSYEKL. Germline trimming cut 1 base from V and 1 base from J; bases unmatched to any gene: 6. The CDR3 has 16 residues. The CDR3 DNA reads TGCGCCAGCAGCCAAGGCCCAGCGGGGGTTTCCTACGAGCAGTACTTC. This translates into CASSQGPAGVSYEQYF.

The chain has TRBV6-1 and TRBJ2-5; no clear D gene. The germline CDR1 and CDR2 sequences are MNHNS and SASEGT. The V end was cut by 5 bases, the J end by 2 bases, with 15 bases between. The CDR3 consists of 15 residues. This CDR3 is CASSRAPNPQETQYF. The CDR3 region has the DNA TGTGCCAGCAGTAGGGCGCCTAACCCACAAGAGACCCAGTACTTC.

The chain carries TRBV12-3 or TRBV12-4 and TRBJ2-3, with D unclear. V lost 4 bases, J lost 0 bases, and 5 bases lay in between. This CDR3 region has 13 residues. CDR3: CASSCGSTDTQYF. In nucleotides, the CDR3 is TGTGCCAGCAGTTGCGGCAGCACAGATACGCAGTATTTT.

This chain connects TRBV2 to TRBJ1-5; unclear D gene. The CDR3 sequence is 12 residues long. Trimming left V 8 bases short and J 2 bases short, with 7 bases between. Germline V CDR1 and CDR2: SNHLY, FYNNEI. The CDR3 DNA sequence: TGTGCCAGCGCGCGGGGCAATCAGCCCCAGCATTTT. Translation gives CASARGNQPQHF.

The chain has TRBV24-1 and TRBJ1-1, with unresolved D. Per the germline V gene, CDR1 is KGHDR and CDR2 is SFDVKD. Trimming removed 5 bases at V and 1 base at J, with 4 bases between. This CDR3 region has 12 residues. CDR3 loop: CATSGQNTEAFF. The CDR3 DNA reads TGTGCCACCAGTGGACAGAACACTGAAGCTTTCTTT.

The chain recombines TRBV11-2 with TRBJ1-6; 8 nucleotides match TRBD1. With 0 bases clipped from V and 9 bases from J, the junction kept 4 bases outside the gene matches. The CDR3 is made up of 15 amino acids. CDR1 and CDR2 from the germline V gene are SGHAT and FQNNGV. The CDR3 sequence is CASSLDGQGGSPLHF. The CDR3 coding sequence is TGTGCCAGCAGCTTAGACGGACAGGGTGGTTCACCCCTCCACTTT.

This clonotype was seen only a few times. The chain links TRBV29-1 to TRBJ1-4; 9 positions agree with TRBD1. This CDR3 has 14 amino acids. J was trimmed by 3 bases and V by 7 bases; bases with no gene match: 6. Germline V CDR1 and CDR2: SQVTM, ANQGSEA. Here the CDR3 reads CSGTDRGSNEKLFF. The CDR3 nucleotides read TGCAGCGGGACCGACAGGGGGTCTAATGAAAAACTGTTTTTT.

V and J are TRBV20-1 and TRBJ2-7; 11 nucleotides line up with TRBD2. The CDR3 length is 16 residues. V lost 0 bases and J lost 3; bases outside the gene matches: 7. Per the germline V gene, CDR1 is DFQATT and CDR2 is SNEGSKA (reference sequence). Here the CDR3 DNA reads TGCAGTGCTAGAGATGTGACTAGCGGGGATCTCTACGAGCAGTACTTC. It encodes CSARDVTSGDLYEQYF.

The chain employs TRBV5-1 and TRBJ2-3; D gene uncertain. V lost 2 bases to trimming and J lost 4 bases, with 14 bases between them. Germline V gives CDR1 SGHRS, CDR2 YFSETQ. CDR3 length equals 15 residues. For the CDR3, the DNA is TGCGCCAGCAGCTTAGAGAATTCTCCCCCAGATACGCAGTATTTT. Residues: CASSLENSPPDTQYF.

This clonotype was counted a few times. The chain joins TRBV5-1 to TRBJ1-4; tentatively, D is TRBD1 (5 bases). The germline V and J ends were trimmed by 0 bases and 7 bases, with 19 bases remaining between them. Per the germline V gene, CDR1 is SGHRS and CDR2 is YFSETQ. The CDR3 runs 17 residues. The CDR3 DNA is TGCGCCAGCAGCTTGGACCGGGGACCCGCCCGTGGTGAAAAACTGTTTTTT. Translation: CASSLDRGPARGEKLFF.

This clonotype was found a few times. V is TRBV11-2 and J is TRBJ2-1, with 11 bases matching TRBD2. CDR3 length: 18 amino acids. Germline CDR1 and CDR2: SGHAT and FQNNGV. After removal of 0 bases from V and 7 bases from J, the junction contained 11 bases not matched to a gene. Here the CDR3 DNA reads TGTGCCAGCAGCTTAGACGCTCGCACTAGCGGGGGTAGGAATGAGCAGTTCTTC. Protein product: CASSLDARTSGGRNEQFF.

This clonotype was observed a handful of times. This chain joins TRBV20-1 and TRBJ2-7; TRBD1 aligns across 7 bases. Germline lookup yields CDR1 DFQATT and CDR2 SNEGSKA (reference sequence). Trimming took 5 bases from V and 0 from J; bases not matched to a gene: 7. CDR3 length: 14 residues. For the CDR3, the DNA is TGCAGTGCTTATACGACAGGGAACTCCTACGAGCAGTACTTC. Encoded protein: CSAYTTGNSYEQYF.

The rearrangement links TRBV3-1 to TRBJ2-7, with D hard to call. CDR3 size: 10 residues. The V gene lost 3 bases and the J gene lost 6 bases, with 3 bases spanning the gap. CDR1 and CDR2 (germline): LGHDT, YNNKEL (reference sequence). This CDR3 reads CASSHGEQYF. The CDR3 nucleotides read TGTGCCAGCAGCCACGGCGAGCAGTACTTC.

This clonotype was seen repeatedly, ten times or more. The chain combines TRBV10-3 with TRBJ1-6, with D maybe TRBD1 (5 bases). V was clipped by 6 bases and J by 7 bases, with 16 bases between them. Looked up from germline, CDR1 is ENHRY and CDR2 is SYGVKD. This CDR3 region has 15 residues. Here the CDR3 DNA reads TGTGCCATCAGGAAGGGACTTGAAGGGAATTCACCCCTCCACTTT. Translated: CAIRKGLEGNSPLHF.

The chain has TRBV6-6 and TRBJ2-1; D gene ambiguous. The CDR3 totals 13 residues. With 6 bases removed from V and 10 bases from J, the gap between germline ends came to 16 bases. CDR1 and CDR2 from the germline V gene are MNHNY and SVGAGI (reference sequence). This chain's CDR3 is CASRTSIEGEQFF. The CDR3 coding sequence is TGTGCCAGCAGGACCAGTATAGAAGGGGAGCAGTTCTTC.

This chain links TRBV19 with TRBJ2-7; D is perhaps TRBD1 (6 bases). The V gene's germline CDR1 is LNHDA and CDR2 SQIVND (reference sequence). CDR3 length: 12 residues. Trimming shortened V by 5 bases and J by 5 bases, and 10 bases separated the two germline ends. Written as DNA, the CDR3 is TGTGCCAGTAGTTCAGGGGCCCACGAGCAGTACTTC. Amino acid sequence: CASSSGAHEQYF.

The chain employs TRBV2 and TRBJ2-7; D is perhaps TRBD2 (6 bases). This CDR3 contains 16 residues. CDR1 is SNHLY, CDR2 FYNNEI, per germline. The germline V and J ends were trimmed by 3 bases and 3 bases, with 18 bases remaining between them. CDR3 in DNA: TGTGCCAGCAGTGAGGTGACTCCTTGGGGGGACTACGAGCAGTACTTC. It encodes CASSEVTPWGDYEQYF.

This clonotype was picked up one time. The V gene is TRBV5-1, the J gene TRBJ2-2, with a tentative D call TRBD1 (5 bases). Germline V gene sequence: CDR1 SGHRS, CDR2 YFSETQ. There are 15 residues in the CDR3. Trimming stripped 4 bases from V and 6 bases from J, with 16 bases between. CDR3 bases: TGCGCCAGCAGCGGGGCAGAAATACCGGCCGGGGAGCTGTTTTTT. Translating it yields CASSGAEIPAGELFF.

CDR3 loop: CASSQGRRETGGHGYTF. CDR3 sequence (DNA): TGTGCCAGCAGCCAGGGTCGCCGGGAAACAGGAGGGCATGGCTACACCTTC. V usage is TRBV4-2 and J usage is TRBJ1-2; possible D gene TRBD1, 5 bases. V lost 3 bases, J lost 6 bases, and 23 bases lay in between. CDR3 length: 17 amino acids. Germline CDR1 reads LGHNA; CDR2 reads YNFKEQ.

The genes are TRBV6-1 and TRBJ1-1; unclear D gene. The germline CDR1 and CDR2 sequences are MNHNS and SASEGT. V was pared by 2 bases and J by 2 bases, with 9 bases between. This CDR3 spans 14 amino acids. DNA of the CDR3: TGTGCCAGCAGTGAAACGAGGGCTAACACTGAAGCTTTCTTT. It encodes CASSETRANTEAFF.

This clonotype was picked up one time. This rearrangement joins TRBV4-3 to TRBJ2-5, with TRBD2 matching 13 bases. V was pared by 0 bases and J by 5 bases, with 9 bases of the junction left unmatched. CDR3 length: 18 amino acids. CDR1 is LGHNA, CDR2 YSLEER, per germline. The CDR3 region is CASSQDVGTSGVRETQYF. The CDR3 DNA sequence: TGCGCCAGCAGCCAAGATGTGGGGACTAGCGGGGTTCGGGAGACCCAGTACTTC.

This clonotype was seen a handful of times. V and J are TRBV6-6 and TRBJ2-5, with a weak D call TRBD1 (6 bases). The J call may be in error: the DNA end matches TRBJ2-7 better. The germline CDR1 and CDR2 sequences are MNHNY and SVGAGI (reference sequence). The CDR3 is 14 residues long. As DNA, the CDR3 is TGTGCCAGCGTCCCGACAGGCTCTAGGGGCGAGCAGTACTTC. It codes for CASVPTGSRGEQYF.

The genes are TRBV28 and TRBJ2-5; 7 bases map to TRBD1. CDR3 size: 13 residues. V was clipped by 6 bases and J by 2 bases; unmatched bases: 3. Germline V lookup: CDR1 MDHEN, CDR2 SYDVKM. Here the CDR3 reads CASRPGQQETQYF. DNA of the CDR3: TGTGCCAGCAGACCGGGACAGCAAGAGACCCAGTACTTC.

The rearrangement uses TRBV12-3 or TRBV12-4 and TRBJ2-7; TRBD1 might be the D (6 bases). The V end was cut by 0 bases, the J end by 4 bases, with 19 bases between. The CDR3 runs 17 residues. The CDR3 sequence: CASSLAVGAGMLYEQYF. The CDR3 coding sequence is TGTGCCAGCAGTTTAGCCGTGGGGGCGGGTATGCTTTACGAGCAGTACTTC.

This clonotype was counted only a few times. The V call is TRBV20-1, the J call TRBJ2-1, with TRBD2 as a possible D gene (6 bases). Germline CDR1 is DFQATT and CDR2 is SNEGSKA (reference sequence). The CDR3 is 16 amino acids. The V gene lost 6 bases and the J gene lost 7 bases, with 25 bases spanning the gap. The CDR3 bases are TGCAGTGCCGGTAAGCCGGGACTTCGCGCTAGGAATGAGCAGTTCTTC. It yields the protein CSAGKPGLRARNEQFF.

DNA of the CDR3: TGTGCCAGCAGCCAAGGTGTGGGGACGGTGGCCTACGAGCAGTACTTC. Encoded protein: CASSQGVGTVAYEQYF. The chain carries TRBV3-1 and TRBJ2-7, with D possibly called TRBD1 or TRBD2 (5 bases each). V was shortened by 1 base and J by 2 bases, with 15 bases between the two germline ends. Germline loops: CDR1 LGHDT, CDR2 YNNKEL (reference sequence). This CDR3 comprises 16 residues.

The chain uses TRBV7-3 and TRBJ2-1, with 13 bases fitting TRBD2. Germline CDR1 and CDR2: SGHTA and FQGTGA. V lost 5 bases to trimming and J lost 6 bases; unmatched junction nucleotides: 10. This CDR3 spans 17 amino acids. The CDR3 bases are TGTGCCAGCAGCCCCTCGGGACTAGCGGGAACTCTCAATGAGCAGTTCTTC. Amino acid sequence: CASSPSGLAGTLNEQFF.

This chain uses TRBV11-2 with TRBJ2-1, with D tentatively TRBD2 (6 bases). The V end was cut by 0 bases, the J end by 0 bases, with 9 bases between. This CDR3 comprises 16 residues. Per germline, CDR1 SGHAT and CDR2 FQNNGV. The CDR3 DNA reads TGTGCCAGCAGCTTAGAGGTGGGGGGCTCCTACAATGAGCAGTTCTTC. This translates into CASSLEVGGSYNEQFF. The full variable domain, rest sourced from reference TRBV11-2 and TRBJ2-1, is EAGVAQSPRYKIIEKRQSVAFWCNPISGHATLYWYQQILGQGPKLLIQFQNNGVVDDSQLPKDRFSAERLKGVDSTLKIQPAKLEDSAVYLCASSLEVGGSYNEQFFGPGTRLTVL.

This clonotype has at least ten counts. The V and J genes are TRBV27 and TRBJ2-7; 9 bases fit TRBD1. After removal of 3 bases from V and 2 bases from J, the junction contained 2 bases not matched to a gene. From germline, CDR1 is MNHEY and CDR2 SMNVEV (reference sequence). This CDR3 contains 14 residues. DNA for the CDR3: TGTGCCAGCAGTTTTCGACAGGGGGCCTACGAGCAGTACTTC. The encoded protein is CASSFRQGAYEQYF.